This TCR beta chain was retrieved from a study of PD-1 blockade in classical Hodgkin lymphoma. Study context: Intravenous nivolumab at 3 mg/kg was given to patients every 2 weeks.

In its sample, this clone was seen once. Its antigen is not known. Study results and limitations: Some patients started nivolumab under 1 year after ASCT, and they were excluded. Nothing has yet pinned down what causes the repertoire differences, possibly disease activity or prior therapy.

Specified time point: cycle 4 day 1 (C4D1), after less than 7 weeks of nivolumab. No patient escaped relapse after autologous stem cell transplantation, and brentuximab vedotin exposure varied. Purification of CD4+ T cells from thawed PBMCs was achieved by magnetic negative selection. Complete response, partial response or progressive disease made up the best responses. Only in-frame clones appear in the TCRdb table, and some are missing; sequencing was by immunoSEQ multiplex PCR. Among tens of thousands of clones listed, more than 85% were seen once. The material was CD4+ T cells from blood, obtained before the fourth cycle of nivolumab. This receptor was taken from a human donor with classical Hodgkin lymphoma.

The CDR3 loop reads CASSLFTTEQFF. CDR3 DNA sequence: TGTGCCAGCAGCTTATTTACCACAGAGCAGTTCTTC. The genes are TRBV7-3 and TRBJ2-1; D unclear. The CDR3 totals 12 residues. Trimming took off 2 bases at V and 10 bases at J, with 9 bases between the two ends. The germline CDR1 and CDR2 sequences are SGHTA and FQGTGA.